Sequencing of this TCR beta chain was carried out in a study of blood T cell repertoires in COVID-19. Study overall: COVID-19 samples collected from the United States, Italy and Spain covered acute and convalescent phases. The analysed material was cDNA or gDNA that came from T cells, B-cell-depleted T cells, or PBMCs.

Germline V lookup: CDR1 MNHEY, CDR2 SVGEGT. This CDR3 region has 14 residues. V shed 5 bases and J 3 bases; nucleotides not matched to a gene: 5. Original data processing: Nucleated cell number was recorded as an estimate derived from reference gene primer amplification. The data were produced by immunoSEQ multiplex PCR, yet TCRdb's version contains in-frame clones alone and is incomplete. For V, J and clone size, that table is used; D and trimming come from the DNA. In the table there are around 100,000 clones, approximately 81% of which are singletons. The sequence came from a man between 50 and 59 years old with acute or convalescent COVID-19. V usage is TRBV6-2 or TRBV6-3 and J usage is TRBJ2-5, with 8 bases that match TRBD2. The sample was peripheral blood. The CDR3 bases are TGTGCCAGCAGTCCCGGGGGGGCGGAAGAGACCCAGTACTTC. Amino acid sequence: CASSPGGAEETQYF.